The clone carrying this T cell receptor (beta chain) was detected many times. Germline CDR1 reads DFQATT; CDR2 reads SNEGSKA (reference sequence). Deletions cut 6 bases from V and 2 bases from J, with 19 bases between. The CDR3 runs 15 residues. The data are from a study of T-cell reconstitution after alpha-beta-depleted transplantation in children. TCRbeta library preparation incorporated unique molecular identifiers. In TCRdb, the PCR reads were re-called with MiXCR into one record per CDR3 protein. This table has about 640,000 distinct CDR3 sequences, approximately 15% appearing once. This specimen consisted of PBMCs from the stem cell graft donor, obtained from the stem cell graft. The sequence derives from a human donor who donated a stem cell graft to a child with acute myeloid leukemia. This chain connects TRBV20-1 to TRBJ2-5; weak D call: TRBD2 (5 bases). CDR3 loop: CSATLSGNTQETQYF. The CDR3, as DNA: TGCAGTGCCACCTTAAGCGGCAACACGCAAGAGACCCAGTACTTC.